The 12 T cell receptor beta chains below come from one sample, sequenced in a study of immune heterogeneity within non-small cell lung tumors. Template material comprised bulk tumor genomic DNA at roughly 600 ng per sample. Several widely spaced biopsies per primary tumor were taken during surgery. The study enrolled patients with untreated, newly diagnosed non-small cell lung cancer who underwent curative surgery. TCR beta CDR3 was amplified by multiplex PCR, first round around 10 cycles, 32 V and 13 J primers. Each CDR3 protein gets one entry after TCRdb re-called the multiplex PCR reads with MiXCR. The sample contains under 35,000 distinct CDR3 sequences, approximately 30% of which appear only once. What was sequenced was lung tumor tissue. All receptors derive from a man aged 35 to 55 with non-small cell lung cancer.

Details on this clonotype: This may come from a read error, since a much larger clone is one base off. The chain links TRBV14 to TRBJ2-1; TRBD2 might be the D (6 bases). Germline lookup yields CDR1 SGHDN and CDR2 FVKESK. V shed 4 bases and J shed 6 bases, with 19 bases lying between them. The CDR3 length is 16 residues. The CDR3 DNA reads as TGTGCCAGCAGCCGAGGGACTGGTAGGACAACCAATGAGCAGTTCTTC. It translates to CASSRGTGRTTNEQFF.

In this sample, this clonotype turned up many times. This rearrangement joins TRBV7-2 to TRBJ1-2; D not certain. Germline lookup yields CDR1 SGHTA and CDR2 FQGNSA. The CDR3 has 13 amino acids. V dropped 1 base and J dropped 2 bases, with 5 bases sitting between them. The chain's CDR3 is CASSLVGNYGYTF. The CDR3 bases are TGTGCCAGCAGCTTAGTGGGGAACTATGGCTACACCTTC.

This chain joins TRBV29-1 and TRBJ1-3; D is uncertain. V shed 3 bases and J shed 0 bases, with 3 bases lying between them. Germline assignment: CDR1 SQVTM and CDR2 ANQGSEA. This CDR3 contains 12 residues. CDR3 nucleotide sequence: TGCAGCGTTGAGAGCTCTGGAAACACCATATATTTT. It is translated as CSVESSGNTIYF.

V usage is TRBV29-1 and J usage is TRBJ1-4; tentative D call: TRBD1 (5 bases). CDR1 and CDR2 (germline): SQVTM, ANQGSEA. The CDR3 consists of 13 residues. V was cut by 6 bases and J by 8 bases, with 16 bases left in between. The DNA for the CDR3 is TGCAGCGTCGGCAGGGCTCCGGGCGAAAAACTGTTTTTT. This gives the protein CSVGRAPGEKLFF.

The sample holds a few counts of this clonotype. The chain employs TRBV6-1 and TRBJ1-6, with D possibly TRBD1 on 6 matching bases. Germline V gene data show CDR1 as MNHNS and CDR2 as SASEGT. Trimming removed 6 bases from V and 6 bases from J, with 12 bases in between. CDR3 length: 14 residues. This chain's CDR3 is CASSRTAINSPLHF. The DNA of the CDR3 is TGTGCCAGCAGCCGGACAGCTATTAATTCACCCCTCCACTTT.

This clonotype was recorded many times. This chain connects TRBV10-3 to TRBJ2-7; a possible D gene is TRBD1 (5 bases). Trimming left V 2 bases short and J 3 bases short, with 14 bases between. The length of the CDR3 is 15 residues. Germline V gene lookup returns CDR1 ENHRY and CDR2 SYGVKD. DNA of the CDR3: TGTGCCATCAGTGAGAAATCGACAGTTGACTACGAGCAGTACTTC. It translates to CAISEKSTVDYEQYF.

This clonotype is medium-sized within its sample. The CDR3 sequence is CASRSIGGVANYGYTF. In DNA form, the CDR3 reads TGTGCCAGCAGGTCCATCGGGGGGGTCGCTAACTATGGCTACACCTTC. This chain links TRBV6-1 with TRBJ1-2, with a tentative D call TRBD1 (5 bases). V was shortened by 6 bases and J by 0 bases, with 17 bases between the two germline ends. This CDR3 is built from 16 residues. Per germline, CDR1 MNHNS and CDR2 SASEGT.

This clonotype was counted only a few times. Compared with germline, one end of the junction differs, possibly owing to a read error. V and J are TRBV6-1 and TRBJ1-2; D is unclear. There are 11 residues in the CDR3. CDR1 and CDR2 (germline): MNHNS, SASEGT. The CDR3 sequence is CASTTDLRYSF. CDR3 DNA sequence: TGTGCCTCCACAACCGATTTGAGGTACTCCTTC.

By proportion, this clonotype is medium-sized. The gene calls are TRBV6-1 and TRBJ1-5, with TRBD1 as a possible D gene (6 bases). Germline CDR1 and CDR2: MNHNS and SASEGT. The CDR3 covers 17 residues. V lost 8 bases to trimming and J lost 4 bases, with 24 bases between them. CDR3 loop: CASYSSEGGATNQPQHF. CDR3 coding DNA: TGTGCCAGCTACTCCTCGGAGGGGGGGGCCACTAATCAGCCCCAGCATTTT.

This clonotype was seen a handful of times. The chain recombines TRBV7-3 with TRBJ2-3, with a tentative D call TRBD1 (5 bases). Germline CDR1 and CDR2: SGHTA and FQGTGA. V lost 5 bases and J 4 bases, leaving 10 bases between the germline ends. This CDR3 has 13 amino acids. The DNA of the CDR3 is TGTGCCAGCAGCCTTACAGGCGCAGATACGCAGTATTTT. This translates into CASSLTGADTQYF.

Written as DNA, the CDR3 is TGTGCCAGCAGCAGAGACGGCGGGAGCTCCTACAATGAGCAGTTCTTC. Residues: CASSRDGGSSYNEQFF. The chain joins TRBV28 to TRBJ2-1, with TRBD2 matching 7 bases. The V gene's germline CDR1 is MDHEN and CDR2 SYDVKM. There are 16 residues in the CDR3. V was clipped by 6 bases and J by 0 bases; unmatched bases: 8.

The V call is TRBV18, the J call TRBJ1-5, with D possibly TRBD1 on 6 matching bases. Per the germline V gene, CDR1 is KGHSH and CDR2 is LQKENI. V lost 1 base to trimming and J lost 2 bases, with 12 bases between them. The CDR3 is 16 amino acids. DNA for the CDR3: TGTGCCAGCTCACCACAGGGGGGATCGCGCAATCAGCCCCAGCATTTT. Translation: CASSPQGGSRNQPQHF.